This record looks at one T cell receptor beta chain sequence and its context. No antigen is known for it. This entry belongs to a study of T cell responses to AZD1222 COVID-19 vaccine. The study, taken as a whole, reports: The sample set comprised mostly white British donors with more females, and clonal diversity was possibly underestimated.

Profiling relied on immunoSEQ multiplex PCR, and the TCRdb table lists in-frame clones only, not all of them. The sample lists 85,000 to 120,000 clones, 90% occurring once. This CDR3 has 16 residues. Per germline, CDR1 SGHNT and CDR2 YYREEE (reference sequence). V gave up 5 bases and J gave up 3 bases, with 20 bases separating them. The sequencing used peripheral blood, collected 28 days after the second AZD1222 dose. The rearrangement uses TRBV5-4 and TRBJ1-2; D not resolved. The receptor was derived from an adult who received the AZD1222 COVID-19 vaccine. CDR3 residues: CASSSEAFPKYYGYTF. The DNA for the CDR3 is TGTGCCAGCAGTTCGGAGGCATTTCCCAAATACTATGGCTACACCTTC. Full variable domain (missing parts from reference TRBV5-4 and TRBJ1-2): ETGVTQSPTHLIKTRGQQVTLRCSSQSGHNTVSWYQQALGQGPQFIFQYYREEENGRGNFPPRFSGLQFPNYSSELNVNALELDDSALYLCASSSEAFPKYYGYTFGSGTRLTVV.